These 30 T cell receptor beta chains originate from one sample sequenced in a study of T-cell memory formation after mild COVID-19. In TCRdb, the 5' RACE reads were re-called with MiXCR into one record per CDR3 protein. The data show around 430,000 distinct CDR3 sequences, around a sixth seen once. Source material: PBMCs or a T cell subset sorted from them (not recorded which). The receptors were sampled from a man aged 18 to 30 who had mild COVID-19 (a few samples of this study predate the infection). Cell type and time point are not known.

The chain links TRBV18 to TRBJ2-5; D possibly corresponds to TRBD2 (6 bases). The CDR3 extends over 14 amino acids. Germline lookup yields CDR1 KGHSH and CDR2 LQKENI. Trimming took off 6 bases at V and 7 bases at J, with 18 bases between the two ends. In nucleotides, the CDR3 is TGTGCCAGCTCTCCGAGGGACGGGGGATCGACCCAGTACTTC. As protein: CASSPRDGGSTQYF.

This clonotype occurred a few times. The V call is TRBV12-3 or TRBV12-4, the J call TRBJ2-7; TRBD2 matches 9 bases. J was trimmed by 1 base and V by 6 bases; bases with no gene match: 1. The CDR3 is 13 amino acids. CDR3 loop: CASRSGGSYEQYF. CDR3 in DNA: TGTGCCAGCAGGAGCGGGGGGTCCTACGAGCAGTACTTC.

The chain links TRBV2 to TRBJ2-3, with a possible D match to TRBD2 (5 bases). This CDR3 region has 15 residues. Germline loops: CDR1 SNHLY, CDR2 FYNNEI. Trimming removed 6 bases from V and 3 bases from J, with 16 bases in between. As DNA, the CDR3 is TGTGCCAGCAGGGCCCCCACTAGACTGACAGATACGCAGTATTTT. Its protein is CASRAPTRLTDTQYF.

The rearrangement joins TRBV2 to TRBJ2-6; D unresolved. Germline-derived CDR1 and CDR2 are SNHLY and FYNNEI. The ends were cut back, 6 bases at V and 0 bases at J, with 15 bases in the middle. The CDR3 is 17 residues long. The DNA of the CDR3 is TGTGCCAGCAGCCCACCGACATTTCGCTCTGGGGCCAACGTCCTGACTTTC. It codes for CASSPPTFRSGANVLTF.

The table lists this clonotype with many counts. The chain uses TRBV6-5 and TRBJ2-2; TRBD2 aligns across 8 bases. The trim removed 0 bases at V and 9 bases at J, leaving 9 bases unmatched. CDR1 is MNHEY, CDR2 SVGAGI, per germline. The CDR3 has 16 residues. The chain's CDR3 is CASSYSVNSGVRELFF. CDR3 sequence (DNA): TGTGCCAGCAGTTACTCTGTGAATAGCGGGGTCCGGGAGCTGTTTTTT.

This CDR3 reads CASRSGTSGGTDTQYF. The CDR3 DNA reads TGCGCCAGCAGATCCGGGACTAGCGGGGGGACAGATACGCAGTATTTT. The V call is TRBV5-1, the J call TRBJ2-3, with 15 positions matching TRBD2. Per the germline V gene, CDR1 is SGHRS and CDR2 is YFSETQ. This CDR3 contains 16 residues. J was trimmed by 3 bases and V by 5 bases; bases with no gene match: 4.

This rearrangement joins TRBV6-2 or TRBV6-3 to TRBJ2-2; the D call may be TRBD1 or TRBD2 (5 bases each). Germline values: CDR1 MNHEY, CDR2 SVGEGT. The CDR3 is made up of 15 amino acids. V was trimmed by 5 bases and J by 3 bases, leaving 13 bases between them. The CDR3 protein is CASSLGTRDTGELFF. The CDR3 nucleotides are TGTGCCAGCAGTCTCGGGACGAGGGACACCGGGGAGCTGTTTTTT.

The rearrangement joins TRBV3-1 to TRBJ2-5; 7 bases agree with TRBD2. The CDR3 extends over 16 amino acids. Germline V gene sequence: CDR1 LGHDT, CDR2 YNNKEL (reference sequence). The V segment lost 4 bases and the J segment 5 bases; nucleotides outside the gene matches: 13. CDR3 sequence reads: CASSPGTGTKGETQYF. In DNA form, the CDR3 reads TGTGCCAGCAGCCCGGGAACCGGGACTAAGGGGGAGACCCAGTACTTC.

The chain links TRBV7-3 to TRBJ2-1; D is ambiguous. Looked up from germline, CDR1 is SGHTA and CDR2 is FQGTGA. The V gene lost 2 bases and the J gene lost 7 bases, with 12 bases spanning the gap. The CDR3 contains 14 residues. In nucleotides, the CDR3 is TGTGCCAGCAGCTTATCAAGCCGCCGAAATGAGCAGTTCTTC. Amino acids: CASSLSSRRNEQFF.

This clonotype turned up a few times. The V gene is TRBV5-5, the J gene TRBJ2-7; D ambiguous. The germline CDR1 and CDR2 sequences are SGHKS and YYEKEE (reference sequence). The length of the CDR3 is 13 residues. V was clipped by 0 bases and J by 4 bases, with 8 bases between them. The DNA of the CDR3 is TGTGCCAGCAGCTTGGGAGTCGGTTACGAGCAGTACGTC. Translation gives CASSLGVGYEQYV.

In this sample, this clonotype turned up a few times. The genes are TRBV25-1 and TRBJ2-1; 8 bases are shared with TRBD2. Germline assignment: CDR1 MGHDK and CDR2 SYGVNS. This CDR3 is 15 amino acids long. With 5 bases clipped from V and 3 bases from J, the junction kept 6 bases outside the gene matches. The CDR3 bases are TGTGCCAGCAGTTACCGCGGGGGGTTCTACAATGAGCAGTTCTTC. Translated: CASSYRGGFYNEQFF.

V gene TRBV5-1 combines with J gene TRBJ1-2, with D possibly matching TRBD1 (5 bases). Germline CDR1 is SGHRS and CDR2 is YFSETQ. V was pared by 3 bases and J by 4 bases, with 16 bases between. The CDR3 totals 15 residues. CDR3 amino acids: CASSSGTEVFYGYTF. CDR3 sequence (DNA): TGCGCCAGCAGCTCCGGGACGGAAGTGTTCTATGGCTACACCTTC. Complete variable domain (other parts from reference TRBV5-1 and TRBJ1-2): KAGVTQTPRYLIKTRGQQVTLSCSPISGHRSVSWYQQTPGQGLQFLFEYFSETQRNKGNFPGRFSGRQFSNSRSEMNVSTLELGDSALYLCASSSGTEVFYGYTFGSGTRLTVV.

Only a few counts were recorded for this clonotype. V and J are TRBV7-2 and TRBJ1-5; D not resolved. The V end was cut by 5 bases, the J end by 1 base, with 15 bases between. CDR1 SGHTA and CDR2 FQGNSA come from the germline V gene. This CDR3 is 16 amino acids long. The CDR3 reads CASSLSPAVSNQPQHF. The CDR3, as DNA: TGTGCCAGCAGCCTCTCACCCGCAGTGAGCAATCAGCCCCAGCATTTT. Together with reference TRBV7-2 and TRBJ1-5, the CDR3 gives the full variable domain: GAGVSQSPSNKVTEKGKDVELRCDPISGHTALYWYRQSLGQGLEFLIYFQGNSAPDKSGLPSDRFSAERTGGSVSTLTIQRTQQEDSAVYLCASSLSPAVSNQPQHFGDGTRLSIL.

This clonotype was counted ten times or more. This rearrangement joins TRBV20-1 to TRBJ1-1; D is undetermined. Trimming took off 3 bases at V and 1 base at J, with 12 bases between the two ends. CDR3 length: 14 residues. Per the germline V gene, CDR1 is DFQATT and CDR2 is SNEGSKA (reference sequence). The CDR3 reads CSASPPTSNTEAFF. The CDR3, as DNA: TGCAGTGCTAGCCCCCCCACCTCGAACACTGAAGCTTTCTTT.

This clonotype occurred a few times. The rearrangement links TRBV6-2 or TRBV6-3 to TRBJ2-1; 10 bases align to TRBD2. The germline V gene encodes CDR1 MNHEY and CDR2 SVGEGT. There are 17 residues in the CDR3. Trimming removed 6 bases from V and 7 bases from J; junction bases left unmatched: 15. CDR3 residues: CASRDSGGYSHRNEQFF. Written as DNA, the CDR3 is TGTGCCAGCAGAGATAGCGGGGGGTATAGTCATCGAAATGAGCAGTTCTTC.

This clonotype turned up a few times. This chain links TRBV5-1 with TRBJ1-1; 9 bases map to TRBD1. This CDR3 region has 14 residues. Germline V lookup: CDR1 SGHRS, CDR2 YFSETQ. With V trimmed by 7 bases and J by 5 bases, 9 bases remained unmatched. This CDR3 is CASGGGTGRTEAFF. CDR3 sequence (DNA): TGCGCCAGCGGCGGGGGGACAGGGAGGACTGAAGCTTTCTTT.

This clonotype was counted a few times. V gene TRBV4-3 combines with J gene TRBJ2-5; 9 bases match TRBD1. V lost 1 base to trimming and J lost 3 bases; unmatched junction nucleotides: 6. Germline values: CDR1 LGHNA, CDR2 YSLEER. The CDR3 spans 16 residues. In nucleotides, the CDR3 is TGCGCCAGCAGCCAAGGACAGGGGGGCCTTAAAGAGACCCAGTACTTC. Its translation is CASSQGQGGLKETQYF.

CDR3 in DNA: TGTGCCAGCAGCTTAGCCGGACACCCCTTGAACACCGGGGAGCTGTTTTTT. This translates into CASSLAGHPLNTGELFF. The V and J genes are TRBV7-2 and TRBJ2-2, with D possibly being TRBD1 (5 bases). Trimming pared 0 bases from V and 1 base from J, leaving 12 bases between. Germline V gives CDR1 SGHTA, CDR2 FQGNSA. CDR3 size: 17 residues.

This clonotype has just a few counts. At one end, the junction sequence differs from germline, possibly due to a read error. This chain uses TRBV12-3 or TRBV12-4 with TRBJ1-2; 8 bases are a match to TRBD1. The CDR3 is made up of 13 amino acids. CDR3 sequence reads: CASSFNRGEGGSF. The DNA of the CDR3 is TGTGCCAGCAGTTTCAACAGGGGGGAAGGGGGGTCCTTC.

The chain uses TRBV25-1 and TRBJ1-1; D is ambiguous. The CDR3 sequence is 14 residues long. Per the germline V gene, CDR1 is MGHDK and CDR2 is SYGVNS. The V end was cut by 5 bases, the J end by 2 bases, with 12 bases between. The chain's CDR3 is CASSPLLRNTEAFF. CDR3 coding DNA: TGTGCCAGCAGTCCCTTACTGAGAAACACTGAAGCTTTCTTT.

This chain links TRBV7-2 with TRBJ1-5, with 7 bases matching TRBD1. V gave up 1 base and J gave up 6 bases; unmatched junction bases: 12. CDR1 and CDR2 (germline): SGHTA, FQGNSA. CDR3 size: 17 residues. The CDR3 reads CASSLVSVGTVVQPQHF. CDR3 DNA sequence: TGTGCCAGCAGCTTAGTATCTGTGGGGACAGTGGTTCAGCCCCAGCATTTT.

This clonotype has only a few counts. V is TRBV12-3 or TRBV12-4 and J is TRBJ1-3, with a weak D call TRBD1 (6 bases). Between the trimmed V and J ends, which lost 5 bases and 0 bases, there was a span of 11 bases. This CDR3 spans 15 amino acids. CDR3 sequence (DNA): TGTGCCAGCAGTCCCTGGGACAACTCTGGAAACACCATATATTTT. This translates into CASSPWDNSGNTIYF.

The chain joins TRBV6-6 to TRBJ2-5, with TRBD2 matching 11 bases. The junction had 2 bases not matched to a gene; V was cut back by 6 bases and J by 2 bases. CDR1 and CDR2 from the germline V gene are MNHNY and SVGAGI (reference sequence). This CDR3 is built from 14 residues. CDR3 amino acids: CASRIAGGQETQYF. The CDR3 bases are TGTGCCAGCAGAATAGCGGGGGGGCAAGAGACCCAGTACTTC.

V is TRBV5-1 and J is TRBJ1-1, with no clear D. In germline, CDR1 is SGHRS, CDR2 YFSETQ. Trimming cost V 0 bases and J 4 bases, with 16 bases left between them. The CDR3 spans 16 residues. This chain's CDR3 is CASSLAVSEGSTEAFF. In DNA form, the CDR3 reads TGCGCCAGCAGCTTGGCCGTGTCTGAGGGAAGCACTGAAGCTTTCTTT.

V usage is TRBV18 and J usage is TRBJ2-5; either TRBD1 or TRBD2 may fit D (5 bases each). Germline values: CDR1 KGHSH, CDR2 LQKENI. The CDR3 has 10 amino acids. Trimming cost V 7 bases and J 5 bases, with 5 bases left between them. The CDR3 reads CASWGETQYF. CDR3 nucleotides: TGTGCCAGCTGGGGGGAGACCCAGTACTTC.

The V call is TRBV7-2, the J call TRBJ1-2, with 9 bases fitting TRBD1. The CDR3 is made up of 16 amino acids. Trimming cost V 3 bases and J 4 bases; bases outside gene matches: 9. From germline, CDR1 is SGHTA and CDR2 FQGNSA. This CDR3 is CASSLSPGQGIYGYTF. CDR3 coding DNA: TGTGCCAGCAGCTTGTCTCCGGGACAGGGTATCTATGGCTACACCTTC.

The sample holds a few counts of this clonotype. The chain has TRBV18 and TRBJ1-5, with D hard to call. Looked up from germline, CDR1 is KGHSH and CDR2 is LQKENI. With 2 bases removed from V and 8 bases from J, the gap between germline ends came to 7 bases. This CDR3 contains 12 residues. CDR3 in DNA: TGTGCCAGCTCACCAGACTCGGAGCCCCAGCATTTT. Translated, it gives CASSPDSEPQHF.

In DNA, the CDR3 is TGTGCCAGCAGTTTTACACAGGGGGTTACTGAAGCTTTCTTT. This sequence encodes CASSFTQGVTEAFF. V usage is TRBV12-3 or TRBV12-4 and J usage is TRBJ1-1; 8 nucleotides match TRBD1. The CDR3 consists of 14 residues. The V gene end was trimmed by 3 bases and the J gene end by 5 bases; junction bases not matched to a gene: 5.

This clonotype has a handful of counts. The rearrangement joins TRBV25-1 to TRBJ2-7; D is unresolved. V shed 7 bases and J shed 4 bases, with 8 bases lying between them. Looked up from germline, CDR1 is MGHDK and CDR2 is SYGVNS. The CDR3 length is 11 residues. CDR3 nucleotides: TGTGCCAGCACCCGATCGTACGAGCAGTACTTC. Its protein is CASTRSYEQYF.

This clonotype came up a few times. The chain has TRBV4-1 and TRBJ2-7; D gene ambiguous. There are 13 residues in the CDR3. The ends were cut back, 10 bases at V and 3 bases at J, with 16 bases in the middle. Germline CDR1 is MGHRA and CDR2 is YSYEKL. The CDR3 reads CATSSETHYEQYF. DNA for the CDR3: TGCGCCACCTCATCGGAGACACACTACGAGCAGTACTTC.